Shown below are 26 T cell receptor beta chains from a single sample sequenced in a study of human T cells and chemical hapten exposure. The time point is: patch test 2, 6 weeks after DPC sensitization. Stated treatment: therapeutic diphenylcyclopropenone sensitization with weekly scalp DPC. TCRdb redid the calling of the RACE reads with MiXCR, one entry per CDR3 protein. The profile shows approximately 87,000 distinct CDR3 sequences, over 9.5% of them singletons. Sequenced here: whole blood, sampled in connection with sensitization to the hapten diphenylcyclopropenone (DPC). The receptors shown here come from a woman between 40 and 55 years old with alopecia areata. Some clones in this sample may be carry-over from other donors' samples.

The rearrangement links TRBV20-1 to TRBJ2-1; TRBD1 agrees at 11 bases. Trimming cost V 7 bases and J 4 bases; bases outside gene matches: 3. CDR1 and CDR2 (germline): DFQATT, SNEGSKA (reference sequence). CDR3 size: 13 residues. The CDR3 loop is CSVGQGAYNEQFF. The DNA of the CDR3 is TGCAGTGTCGGACAGGGGGCTTACAATGAGCAGTTCTTC.

V gene TRBV28 combines with J gene TRBJ1-4; 7 nucleotides line up with TRBD1. The CDR3 has 15 amino acids. The germline CDR1 and CDR2 sequences are MDHEN and SYDVKM. Trimming cost V 6 bases and J 4 bases; bases outside gene matches: 8. The CDR3 protein is CASSPGTALNEKLFF. The CDR3 bases are TGTGCCAGCAGCCCCGGGACAGCCCTTAATGAAAAACTGTTTTTT.

Many counts were recorded for this clonotype. This chain uses TRBV20-1 with TRBJ1-5; 10 bases are shared with TRBD1. The germline gives CDR1 DFQATT, CDR2 SNEGSKA (reference sequence). This CDR3 spans 15 amino acids. V dropped 3 bases and J dropped 4; count of bases not matched to a gene: 6. This chain's CDR3 is CSASLTGGANQPQHF. CDR3 DNA: TGCAGTGCTAGCTTGACAGGGGGCGCGAATCAGCCCCAGCATTTT.

The V call is TRBV3-1, the J call TRBJ2-4; the match to TRBD1 covers 7 bases. The CDR3 contains 18 residues. The V segment lost 4 bases and the J segment 0 bases; nucleotides outside the gene matches: 12. CDR1 and CDR2 (germline): LGHDT, YNNKEL (reference sequence). CDR3 sequence reads: CASSLQTGWGLAKNIQYF. CDR3 sequence (DNA): TGTGCCAGCAGCCTACAGACAGGGTGGGGGCTAGCCAAAAACATTCAGTACTTC.

The chain has TRBV24-1 and TRBJ1-1; D unclear. The CDR3 runs 12 residues. V lost 7 bases to trimming and J lost 6 bases, with 11 bases between them. Germline CDR1 is KGHDR and CDR2 is SFDVKD. The CDR3 sequence: CATRGNSAEAFF. The CDR3 DNA is TGTGCCACCAGGGGGAACAGCGCTGAAGCTTTCTTT.

The genes are TRBV6-5 and TRBJ2-3; either TRBD1 or TRBD2 may supply D (5 bases each). This CDR3 contains 16 residues. V was clipped by 5 bases and J by 2 bases, with 17 bases between them. CDR1 is MNHEY, CDR2 SVGAGI, per germline. CDR3 sequence: CASSNGAASFTDTQYF. The DNA of the CDR3 is TGTGCCAGCAGTAATGGGGCAGCTAGCTTCACAGATACGCAGTATTTT.

In its sample, this clonotype was seen a few times. The chain recombines TRBV7-2 with TRBJ2-7, with TRBD1 matching 7 bases. The CDR3 loop spans 14 amino acids. The V and J ends lost 5 bases and 4 bases, in that order; junction bases with no gene match: 8. Germline CDR1 and CDR2: SGHTA and FQGNSA. As DNA, the CDR3 is TGTGCCAGCAGCCCCTCGACAGGGTCATACGAGCAGTACTTC. Its protein product is CASSPSTGSYEQYF.

Concerning this clonotype: This may stem from a read error, because a much larger clone lies one nucleotide away. The chain has TRBV7-2 and TRBJ2-7, with D perhaps being TRBD1 or TRBD2 (5 bases each). This CDR3 region has 14 residues. Looked up from germline, CDR1 is SGHTA and CDR2 is FQGNSA. V lost 6 bases, J lost 4 bases, and 16 bases lay in between. CDR3 loop: CTSSPRDRSYEQYF. CDR3 nucleotide sequence: TGTACCAGCAGTCCCCGGGACCGATCTTACGAGCAGTACTTC.

V usage is TRBV6-5 and J usage is TRBJ1-1; 9 bases line up with TRBD1. V lost 7 bases and J lost 3; bases outside the gene matches: 9. Germline V CDR1 and CDR2: MNHEY, SVGAGI. The CDR3 contains 15 residues. The CDR3 sequence is CASTRTGAADTEAFF. CDR3 sequence (DNA): TGTGCCAGCACCCGGACAGGGGCGGCGGACACTGAAGCTTTCTTT.

This clonotype was recorded at least ten times. This chain connects TRBV18 to TRBJ2-4, with a tentative D call TRBD2 (6 bases). The V end was cut by 2 bases, the J end by 3 bases, with 17 bases between. Looked up from germline, CDR1 is KGHSH and CDR2 is LQKENI. The CDR3 is 17 amino acids. CDR3: CASSPTRTGAGKNIQYF. The CDR3 DNA reads as TGTGCCAGCTCACCAACGAGGACGGGAGCGGGCAAAAACATTCAGTACTTC.

In its sample, this clonotype was seen a few times. This chain links TRBV29-1 with TRBJ2-7; TRBD1 aligns across 7 bases. The CDR3 runs 12 residues. Germline values: CDR1 SQVTM, CDR2 ANQGSEA. The J segment lost 1 base and the V segment lost 7 bases, leaving 4 bases of the junction unmatched. The CDR3 DNA is TGCAGCGCCAGACAGGGTTCCTACGAGCAGTACTTC. Encoded protein: CSARQGSYEQYF.

This clonotype was counted many times. The chain recombines TRBV21-1 with TRBJ2-7; the table's D gene call, TRBD2, was not cross checked with the DNA. TRBV21-1 is assigned pseudogene status. This CDR3 contains 12 residues. The CDR3 DNA is TGTGCCAGCAGCCCCCGCGGGTATTGTAGGTACTTC. This encodes CASSPRGYCRYF.

This clonotype was counted only a few times. The chain recombines TRBV6-2 or TRBV6-3 with TRBJ1-1; 8 bases line up with TRBD1. The J segment lost 8 bases and the V segment lost 5 bases, leaving 13 bases of the junction unmatched. This CDR3 contains 15 residues. From germline, CDR1 is MNHEY and CDR2 SVGEGT. In DNA form, the CDR3 reads TGTGCCAGCAGTCTAATGACAGGGGCAACATCCGAAGCTTTCTTT. It translates to CASSLMTGATSEAFF.

The gene calls are TRBV3-1 and TRBJ2-7; D uncertain. From germline, CDR1 is LGHDT and CDR2 YNNKEL (reference sequence). V was shortened by 4 bases and J by 6 bases, with 13 bases between the two germline ends. CDR3 length: 13 amino acids. The CDR3 sequence: CASSRATRAEQYF. DNA of the CDR3: TGTGCCAGCAGCCGCGCTACCCGCGCCGAGCAGTACTTC.

The chain employs TRBV29-1 and TRBJ1-2; perhaps TRBD1 as D (5 bases). Germline V gene lookup returns CDR1 SQVTM and CDR2 ANQGSEA. V lost 3 bases to trimming and J lost 8 bases, with 19 bases between them. The CDR3 is made up of 14 amino acids. The CDR3 region has the DNA TGCAGCGTTGATCGGGACGGCTTACTTGGGGGCTACACCTTC. Its protein is CSVDRDGLLGGYTF. Complete variable domain (other parts from reference TRBV29-1 and TRBJ1-2): SAVISQKPSRDICQRGTSLTIQCQVDSQVTMMFWYRQQPGQSLTLIATANQGSEATYESGFVIDKFPISRPNLTFSTLTVSNMSPEDSSIYLCSVDRDGLLGGYTFGSGTRLTVV.

This clonotype was seen more than once but under ten times. The rearrangement links TRBV7-8 to TRBJ1-2, with D uncertain. In germline, CDR1 is SGHVS, CDR2 FQNEAQ. V lost 4 bases to trimming and J lost 2 bases, with 11 bases between them. This CDR3 spans 14 amino acids. CDR3 nucleotides: TGTGCCAGCAGCTCACCCGGCCGCAACTATGGCTACACCTTC. This sequence encodes CASSSPGRNYGYTF. Together with reference TRBV7-8 and TRBJ1-2, the CDR3 gives the full variable domain: GAGVSQSPRYKVAKRGQDVALRCDPISGHVSLFWYQQALGQGPEFLTYFQNEAQLDKSGLPSDRFFAERPEGSVSTLKIQRTQQEDSAVYLCASSSPGRNYGYTFGSGTRLTVV.

The chain uses TRBV10-3 and TRBJ1-1, with D unresolved. The germline CDR1 and CDR2 sequences are ENHRY and SYGVKD. The CDR3 contains 15 residues. V was shortened by 4 bases and J by 0 bases, with 12 bases between the two germline ends. CDR3 nucleotides: TGTGCCATCAGTGGGTCGAAGCCCATGAACACTGAAGCTTTCTTT. Its protein is CAISGSKPMNTEAFF.

The chain uses TRBV7-2 and TRBJ2-3; D assignment may be TRBD1 or TRBD2 (5 bases each). V was trimmed by 6 bases and J by 0 bases, leaving 10 bases between them. The CDR3 has 14 residues. The germline V gene has CDR1 SGHTA and CDR2 FQGNSA. The CDR3 protein is CASRRGASTDTQYF. CDR3 nucleotides: TGTGCCAGCAGAAGAGGGGCGAGCACAGATACGCAGTATTTT.

This clonotype was found many times. V is TRBV10-1 and J is TRBJ2-2; D call uncertain. The CDR3 is 15 residues long. Trimming removed 6 bases from V and 4 bases from J, with 15 bases in between. Germline CDR1 WNHNN, CDR2 SYGVQD (reference sequence). Here the CDR3 DNA reads TGCGCCAGCAGCGACGACTTGGAGACCACCGGGGAGCTGTTTTTT. It translates to CASSDDLETTGELFF.

This clonotype was counted at least ten times. The CDR3 is CASSIFAGGGEQYF. The DNA of the CDR3 is TGTGCCAGTAGTATCTTCGCGGGAGGGGGAGAGCAGTACTTC. V usage is TRBV19 and J usage is TRBJ2-7, with TRBD2 matching over 9 bases. Per germline, CDR1 LNHDA and CDR2 SQIVND (reference sequence). This CDR3 contains 14 residues. V lost 3 bases to trimming and J lost 7 bases; unmatched junction nucleotides: 7.

There are a few counts of this clonotype. This chain links TRBV11-2 with TRBJ1-1, with TRBD1 matching over 8 bases. Germline V CDR1 and CDR2: SGHAT, FQNNGV. The CDR3 runs 14 residues. The ends lost 4 bases at V and 3 bases at J; junction bases unmatched: 4. The CDR3 protein is CASSSGTGDTEAFF. As DNA, the CDR3 is TGTGCCAGCAGCTCAGGGACAGGCGACACTGAAGCTTTCTTT.

Turning to this clonotype: One end of the junction is discordant with germline, which a read error may explain. The chain recombines TRBV7-7 with TRBJ1-1, with TRBD1 as a possible D gene (6 bases). Germline V CDR1 and CDR2: SSHAT, FNYEAQ (reference sequence). CDR3 length: 18 amino acids. CDR3 nucleotides: TGTGCTAGCAGCTTTTACTCCGACGGGGGCTCCATGAACACTGAAGCTTTCTTT. Residues: CASSFYSDGGSMNTEAFF.

This clonotype appeared many times. The chain uses TRBV9 and TRBJ2-7; D might be TRBD2 (6 bases). CDR3 length: 14 amino acids. Germline CDR1 reads SGDLS; CDR2 reads YYNGEE. V shed 4 bases and J shed 7 bases, with 18 bases lying between them. The DNA of the CDR3 is TGTGCCAGCAGCCCCCTGAGGGAGGTCCTGGAGCAGTACTTC. This gives the protein CASSPLREVLEQYF.

This clonotype was seen only a few times. The rearrangement links TRBV7-8 to TRBJ2-7; 13 nucleotides match TRBD2. The CDR3 is made up of 16 amino acids. From germline, CDR1 is SGHVS and CDR2 FQNEAQ. V was pared by 5 bases and J by 2 bases, with 6 bases of the junction left unmatched. DNA of the CDR3: TGTGCCAGCAGCCCGGGACTAGCGGGGACCCCCTACGAGCAGTACTTC. Amino acid sequence: CASSPGLAGTPYEQYF.

This sequence joins TRBV12-3 or TRBV12-4 and TRBJ2-7; no reliable D call. V lost 6 bases, J lost 5 bases, and 11 bases lay in between. CDR3 length: 12 residues. This CDR3 is CASSSHPDEQYF. CDR3 sequence (DNA): TGTGCCAGCAGCTCCCATCCAGACGAGCAGTACTTC.

This clonotype was detected many times. V gene TRBV7-3 combines with J gene TRBJ2-3; no clear D. Per germline, CDR1 SGHTA and CDR2 FQGTGA. This CDR3 is 13 amino acids long. Between the trimmed V and J ends, which lost 2 bases and 0 bases, there was a span of 3 bases. CDR3 DNA sequence: TGTGCCAGCAGCTTACCTAGCACAGATACGCAGTATTTT. Translation gives CASSLPSTDTQYF.